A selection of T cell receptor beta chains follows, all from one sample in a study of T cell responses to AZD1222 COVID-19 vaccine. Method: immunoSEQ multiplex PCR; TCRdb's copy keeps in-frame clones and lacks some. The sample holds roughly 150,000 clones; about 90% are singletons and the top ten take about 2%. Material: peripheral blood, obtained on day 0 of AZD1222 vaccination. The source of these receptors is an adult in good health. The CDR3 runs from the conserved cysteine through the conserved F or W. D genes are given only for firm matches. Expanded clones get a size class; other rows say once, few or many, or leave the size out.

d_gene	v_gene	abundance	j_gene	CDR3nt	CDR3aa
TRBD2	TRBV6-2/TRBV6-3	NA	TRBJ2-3	TGTGCCAGCAGCTCGGGGCTAGCGGGGGCAGATACGCAGTATTTT	CASSSGLAGADTQYF
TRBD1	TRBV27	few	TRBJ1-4	TGTGCCAGCAGTCAACGGACAGGGTACAATGAAAAACTGTTTTTT	CASSQRTGYNEKLFF
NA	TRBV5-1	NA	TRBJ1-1	TGCGCCAGCAGCCAAAACCCCGGGACCTCCGCCCAGCCTGAAGCTTTCTTT	CASSQNPGTSAQPEAFF
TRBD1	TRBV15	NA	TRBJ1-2	TGTGCCACCAGCCTTGGGACAGGACGAGGCTACACCTTC	CATSLGTGRGYTF
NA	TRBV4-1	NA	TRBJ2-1	TGCGCCAGCAGCCACCCGGCGAGGCTAAACTCCTACAATGAGCAGTTCTTC	CASSHPARLNSYNEQFF
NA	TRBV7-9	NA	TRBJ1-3	TGTGCCAGCAGCGCAACCCGGACTGCGGCCTCTGGAAACACCATATATTTT	CASSATRTAASGNTIYF
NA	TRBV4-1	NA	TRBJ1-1	TGCGCCAGCAGCCAGCCACTTTTGTCGGGAGGCACTGAAGCTTTCTTT	CASSQPLLSGGTEAFF
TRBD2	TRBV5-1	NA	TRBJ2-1	TGCGCCAGCAGCTGGGGGACTAGCGGGAGATCCTACAATGAGCAGTTCTTC	CASSWGTSGRSYNEQFF
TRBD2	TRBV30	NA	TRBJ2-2	TGTGCCTGGAGTGCCCTAGCGGGAGGATGGTCGTCCGGGGAGCTGTTTTTT	CAWSALAGGWSSGELFF
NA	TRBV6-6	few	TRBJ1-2	TGTGCCAGCAGTTACGGGACATACTATGGCTACACCTTC	CASSYGTYYGYTF
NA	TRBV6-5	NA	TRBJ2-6	TGTGCCAGCAGTCCCACAGGGTCTGGGGCCAACGTCCTGACTTTC	CASSPTGSGANVLTF
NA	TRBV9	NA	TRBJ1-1	TGTGCCAGCACTCCGCCAGGGGATCACACTGAAGCTTTCTTT	CASTPPGDHTEAFF
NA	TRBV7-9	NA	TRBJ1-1	TGTGCCAGCAGCTTTCATACCCGGATGAACACTGAAGCTTTCTTT	CASSFHTRMNTEAFF
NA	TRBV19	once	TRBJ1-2	TGTGCCAGTAGTGTTTCAAGCGGGACACCGAACTATGGCTACACCTTC	CASSVSSGTPNYGYTF
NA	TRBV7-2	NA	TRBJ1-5	TGTGCCAGCAGCACCCGTATAAATCAGCCCCAGCATTTT	CASSTRINQPQHF
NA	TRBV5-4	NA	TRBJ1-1	TGTGCCAGCAGCTTGTTGTTAGGGTTTGACCTTAACACTGAAGCTTTCTTT	CASSLLLGFDLNTEAFF
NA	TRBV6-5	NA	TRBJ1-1	TGTGCCAGCAGTTACGTGGGATACCCTGAAGCTTTCTTT	CASSYVGYPEAFF
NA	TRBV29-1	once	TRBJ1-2	TGCAGCGTTGAGGCCGATTGGGGGAACTATGGCTACACCTTC	CSVEADWGNYGYTF
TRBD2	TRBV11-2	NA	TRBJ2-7	TGTGCCAGCAGCTTAGAAATGGGGGCGGGAGGCAAGCAGTACTTC	CASSLEMGAGGKQYF
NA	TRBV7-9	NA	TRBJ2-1	TGTGCCAGCAGCTTAGACCTGGGGAGCTCCTACAATGAGCAGTTCTTC	CASSLDLGSSYNEQFF
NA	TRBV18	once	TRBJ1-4	TGTGCCAGCTCCGCGACAAGGGCTTCTAATGAAAAACTGTTTTTT	CASSATRASNEKLFF
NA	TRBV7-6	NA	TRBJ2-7	TGTGCCAGCAGCGCGGACATCCGCTACGAGCAGTACTTC	CASSADIRYEQYF
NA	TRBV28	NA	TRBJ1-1	TGTGCCAGCAGTCCAATTCTGGGGGGGTCCGGGGTCAACACTGAAGCTTTCTTT	CASSPILGGSGVNTEAFF
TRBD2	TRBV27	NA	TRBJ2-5	TGTGCCAGCAGCGATTTGGGAGGACTAGTAAAAGAGACCCAGTACTTC	CASSDLGGLVKETQYF
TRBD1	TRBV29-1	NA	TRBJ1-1	TGCAGCACCAGGGACAGGAGGAACACTGAAGCTTTCTTT	CSTRDRRNTEAFF
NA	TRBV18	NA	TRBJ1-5	TGTGCCAGCTCACCAGAGGAGGGCTCTATGGGTCAGCCCCAGCATTTT	CASSPEEGSMGQPQHF
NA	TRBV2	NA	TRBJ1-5	TGTGCCAGCAGTGAAGGACGGTATAGCAATCAGCCCCAGCATTTT	CASSEGRYSNQPQHF
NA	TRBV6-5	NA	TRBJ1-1	TGTGCCAGCAGTCCGAAAACTGAAGCTTTCTTT	CASSPKTEAFF
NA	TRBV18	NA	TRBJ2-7	TGTGCCAGCTCCGAATCGGTGGGCAATTACGAGCAGTACTTC	CASSESVGNYEQYF
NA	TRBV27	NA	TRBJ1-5	TGTGCCAGCAGTTTAAAGGGGAATCAGCCCCAGCATTTT	CASSLKGNQPQHF
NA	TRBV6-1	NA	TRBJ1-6	TGTGCCAGCAGTGAAACCGCAGCGGATAATTCACCCCTCCACTTT	CASSETAADNSPLHF
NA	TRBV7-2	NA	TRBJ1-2	TGTGCCAGCAGCTTTAGCGGTAACTATGGCTACACCTTC	CASSFSGNYGYTF